These T cell receptor beta chains were read from a single sample in a study of T cell responses to AZD1222 COVID-19 vaccine. The method was immunoSEQ multiplex PCR; TCRdb's version includes in-frame clones alone and lacks a portion of them. This sample has under 95,000 clones; about 83% occur once, and the top ten carry approximately 10%. The sample here was peripheral blood, taken 28 days after the second AZD1222 dose. All receptors derive from an adult who received the AZD1222 COVID-19 vaccine. CDR3s include the opening cysteine and the closing phenylalanine or tryptophan. D genes are given only for firm matches. Clone size appears in some rows only: once, few, many, or a class for an expanded clone.

v_gene	j_gene	d_gene	abundance	CDR3aa	CDR3nt
TRBV6-2/TRBV6-3	TRBJ1-5	NA	NA	CASSYPTGGADQPQHF	TGTGCCAGCAGTTACCCGACGGGAGGGGCGGATCAGCCCCAGCATTTT
TRBV7-3	TRBJ2-3	TRBD1	NA	CASSTGQGRTDTQYF	TGTGCCAGCAGCACAGGACAGGGGCGCACAGATACGCAGTATTTT
TRBV4-3	TRBJ1-3	NA	NA	CASSQDMGYSGNTIYF	TGCGCCAGCAGCCAAGATATGGGGTATTCTGGAAACACCATATATTTT
TRBV5-4	TRBJ1-1	NA	NA	CASSGTTYTEAFF	TGTGCCAGCAGCGGGACGACATACACTGAAGCTTTCTTT
TRBV18	TRBJ2-7	NA	NA	CASSPEGEGYEQYF	TGTGCCAGCTCACCAGAGGGGGAAGGCTACGAGCAGTACTTC
TRBV7-2	TRBJ2-7	TRBD2	NA	CASSPWTSGAYEQYF	TGTGCCAGCAGCCCGTGGACTAGCGGGGCCTACGAGCAGTACTTC
TRBV5-1	TRBJ2-2	NA	NA	CASSFGGDWTGELFF	TGCGCCAGCAGCTTCGGGGGCGATTGGACCGGGGAGCTGTTTTTT
TRBV19	TRBJ2-3	NA	NA	CASSMLGGRTDTQYF	TGTGCCAGTAGTATGTTGGGGGGGCGGACAGATACGCAGTATTTT
TRBV18	TRBJ1-1	NA	once	CASSPGGRGTEAFF	TGTGCCAGCTCACCGGGGGGCCGAGGCACTGAAGCTTTCTTT
TRBV15	TRBJ2-5	TRBD1	NA	CATSRNFLTGTGVETQYF	TGTGCCACCAGCAGAAACTTCTTGACCGGGACAGGGGTCGAGACCCAGTACTTC
TRBV5-1	TRBJ2-2	NA	NA	CASSITGSDTGELFF	TGCGCCAGCAGCATTACAGGGTCGGACACCGGGGAGCTGTTTTTT
TRBV5-4	TRBJ2-5	TRBD2	NA	CASRLGGVETQYF	TGTGCCAGCAGGCTCGGGGGGGTGGAGACCCAGTACTTC
TRBV28	TRBJ1-1	NA	once	CASSLTPRRGTEAFF	TGTGCCAGCAGTTTAACGCCACGGAGGGGGACTGAAGCTTTCTTT
TRBV7-8	TRBJ1-2	NA	NA	CASSYPPAVGYTF	TGTGCCAGCAGCTATCCCCCGGCGGTCGGCTACACCTTC
TRBV20-1	TRBJ1-2	NA	NA	CSVRGGNGYTF	TGCAGTGTGAGAGGGGGAAATGGCTACACCTTC
TRBV7-2	TRBJ1-1	NA	NA	CASSSFRLNTEAFF	TGTGCCAGCAGCTCCTTCCGGTTGAACACTGAAGCTTTCTTT
TRBV10-3	TRBJ1-2	TRBD1	NA	CAISEWAGGYGYTF	TGTGCCATCAGTGAGTGGGCAGGGGGCTATGGCTACACCTTC
TRBV4-2	TRBJ1-1	NA	few	CASSQGGGLRTEAFF	TGTGCCAGCAGCCAGGGGGGAGGGTTACGGACTGAAGCTTTCTTT
TRBV11-1	TRBJ2-7	TRBD2	once	CASSTRLAGAYEQYF	TGTGCCAGCAGCACGCGACTAGCGGGGGCTTACGAGCAGTACTTC
TRBV7-2	TRBJ2-3	TRBD2	NA	CASSPPGLAGDSSTDTQYF	TGTGCCAGCAGCCCCCCTGGACTAGCGGGGGACTCTAGCACAGATACGCAGTATTTT
TRBV9	TRBJ2-7	NA	NA	CASSVAGFLDEQYF	TGTGCCAGCAGCGTAGCAGGATTTCTCGACGAGCAGTACTTC
TRBV13	TRBJ2-3	NA	few	CASSLLSDTQYF	TGTGCCAGCAGCTTACTTTCGGATACGCAGTATTTT
TRBV10-3	TRBJ2-7	TRBD2	few	CAISEGLAGVGQYF	TGTGCCATCAGTGAAGGGCTAGCGGGGGTGGGGCAGTACTTC
TRBV6-5	TRBJ1-2	TRBD1	NA	CASSTGGLPYGYTF	TGTGCCAGCAGCACAGGGGGCCTTCCCTATGGCTACACCTTC
TRBV29-1	TRBJ1-2	TRBD1	NA	CSVLGTGVIGYTF	TGCAGCGTCCTAGGGACAGGGGTTATTGGCTACACCTTC
TRBV6-6	TRBJ1-1	NA	NA	CASSPRGGNTEAFF	TGTGCCAGCAGTCCAAGGGGGGGCAACACTGAAGCTTTCTTT
TRBV5-1	TRBJ2-3	TRBD2	NA	CASSLVIAGGQDTQYF	TGCGCCAGCAGCTTGGTTATAGCGGGGGGGCAAGATACGCAGTATTTT